A single sample gave rise to the 4 T cell receptor beta chains below, sequenced in a study of T cells after yellow fever vaccination. TCRdb reprocessed the 5' RACE reads via MiXCR and lists one record per CDR3 protein. This sample has about 160,000 distinct CDR3 sequences, with 6.5% to 8.5% found just once. The sample consisted of CD4+ T cells sorted from PBMCs, taken 5 to 6 days after the first yellow fever vaccination. These receptors were taken from a young man who received the YFV17D yellow fever vaccine.

The table lists this clonotype with a few counts. The genes are TRBV4-2 and TRBJ1-6; 7 bases agree with TRBD1. The CDR3 runs 17 residues. V gave up 0 bases and J gave up 10 bases; unmatched junction bases: 12. CDR1 and CDR2 from the germline V gene are LGHNA and YNFKEQ. CDR3 loop: CASSQDVGQVLRSPLHF. DNA for the CDR3: TGTGCCAGCAGCCAAGATGTAGGACAGGTTCTTCGGTCACCCCTCCACTTT.

This clonotype was detected many times. The rearrangement uses TRBV7-9 and TRBJ2-7, with 12 nucleotides matching TRBD1. V lost 5 bases, J lost 4 bases, and 12 bases stayed unmatched. The CDR3 is made up of 17 amino acids. CDR1 and CDR2 (germline): SEHNR, FQNEAQ (reference sequence). The DNA of the CDR3 is TGTGCCAGCAGCAAACGACTGGGGACAGGGGGCCAGTACGAGCAGTACTTC. The encoded protein is CASSKRLGTGGQYEQYF.

This clonotype was seen more than once but under ten times. V gene TRBV6-5 combines with J gene TRBJ1-3; D uncertain. The germline V and J ends were trimmed by 0 bases and 2 bases, with 8 bases remaining between them. The V gene's germline CDR1 is MNHEY and CDR2 SVGAGI. The length of the CDR3 is 15 residues. The CDR3, as DNA: TGTGCCAGCAGTTACTCAGAAACAGCTGGAAACACCATATATTTT. Protein sequence: CASSYSETAGNTIYF.

This clonotype was recorded many times. This chain connects TRBV24-1 to TRBJ2-5; D may be TRBD2 (5 bases). The V gene lost 4 bases and the J gene lost 1 base, with 9 bases spanning the gap. This CDR3 spans 14 amino acids. Per the germline V gene, CDR1 is KGHDR and CDR2 is SFDVKD. The DNA for the CDR3 is TGTGCCACCAGTGAGTCCGGGGTCCAAGAGACCCAGTACTTC. Translating gives CATSESGVQETQYF.